The sample holds many counts of the clone carrying this T cell receptor (beta chain). Per the original methods: Reference gene primer amplification gave estimated nucleated cell counts. Method: immunoSEQ multiplex PCR; TCRdb's copy keeps in-frame clones and lacks some. For V, J and clone size, that table is used; D and trimming come from the DNA. The sample has 100,000 to 150,000 clones; about 84% are singletons. The data are from a study of blood T cell repertoires in COVID-19. For the study at large: COVID-19 samples from acute and convalescent phases originated in the United States, Italy and Spain. From T cells, B-cell-depleted T cells, or PBMCs came the material, which was cDNA or gDNA.

Germline loops: CDR1 LGHDT, CDR2 YNNKEL (reference sequence). V lost 4 bases, J lost 0 bases, and 10 bases lay in between. CDR3 size: 15 residues. The sequenced sample consisted of peripheral blood. The clonotype comes from a woman in her fifties or sixties with acute or convalescent COVID-19. The V and J genes are TRBV3-1 (or the pseudogene TRBV3-2) and TRBJ1-3; tentatively, D is TRBD1 (6 bases). The CDR3 sequence is CASSRDTNSGNTIYF. The CDR3 DNA reads TGTGCCAGCAGCCGGGACACCAACTCTGGAAACACCATATATTTT.